The entry that follows covers one T cell receptor (beta chain) sequence. These data come from a study of blood T cell repertoires in COVID-19. Cohort allocation depended upon clinical history that participants reported. Two negative PCRs, clearance, or symptom resolution had been documented for recovered Cohort 3 donors. V was pared by 1 base and J by 5 bases, with 0 bases of the junction left unmatched. From germline, CDR1 is SGHTA and CDR2 FQGNSA. The CDR3 loop spans 13 amino acids. Original processing methods: By means of reference gene primer amplification, nucleated cell counts were estimated. TCRdb keeps only in-frame clones here, not all; method: immunoSEQ multiplex PCR. V, J and clone size are taken as reported in that table, and D and trimming were inferred from the DNA itself. The sample includes 160,000 or so clones, 80% seen only once; the top ten take approximately 5.4%.

J is TRBJ2-3 and V is TRBV7-2; 7 positions agree with TRBD1. This sequence originates from a man aged 40-49 years who had recovered from COVID-19. The sample comprised PBMCs or T cells enriched from blood (not recorded which). CDR3 loop: CASSLDRGDTQYF. For the CDR3, the DNA is TGTGCCAGCAGCTTAGACAGGGGAGATACGCAGTATTTT. The entire variable domain, with the rest obtained from reference TRBV7-2 and TRBJ2-3, is as follows: GAGVSQSPSNKVTEKGKDVELRCDPISGHTALYWYRQSLGQGLEFLIYFQGNSAPDKSGLPSDRFSAERTGGSVSTLTIQRTQQEDSAVYLCASSLDRGDTQYFGPGTRLTVL.